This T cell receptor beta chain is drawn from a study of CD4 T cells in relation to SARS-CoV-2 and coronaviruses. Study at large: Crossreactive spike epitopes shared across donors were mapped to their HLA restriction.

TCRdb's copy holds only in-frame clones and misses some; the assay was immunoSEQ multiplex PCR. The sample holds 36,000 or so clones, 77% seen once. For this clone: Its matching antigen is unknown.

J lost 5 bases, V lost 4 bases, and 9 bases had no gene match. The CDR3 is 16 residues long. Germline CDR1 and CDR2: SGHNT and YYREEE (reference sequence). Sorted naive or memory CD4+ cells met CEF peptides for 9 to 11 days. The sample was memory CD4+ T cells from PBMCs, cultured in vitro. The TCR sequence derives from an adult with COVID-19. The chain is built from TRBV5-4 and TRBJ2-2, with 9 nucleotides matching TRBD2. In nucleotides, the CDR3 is TGTGCCAGCAGCGAAGGCGGGAGGGCCGGAACCGGGGAGCTGTTTTTT. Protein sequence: CASSEGGRAGTGELFF.